These 14 T cell receptor beta chains were all obtained from the same sample, sequenced in a study of CD8 T cells in Susac syndrome. With random hexamers, reverse transcription was performed on about 0.5 to 1 ug of RNA. TCRdb independently ran MiXCR on the immunoSEQ multiplex PCR reads; one entry per CDR3 protein. Here the sample spans some 160,000 distinct CDR3 sequences, 92% being singletons. The sequencing sample was made of CD4+ T cells from PBMCs. Receptors originate from a human donor in good health.

The chain links TRBV20-1 to TRBJ1-1; D is unclear. CDR1 is DFQATT and CDR2 is SNEGSKA in the germline V gene (reference sequence). The CDR3 extends over 12 amino acids. Trimming removed 1 base from V and 6 bases from J, with 9 bases in between. The CDR3 DNA sequence: TGCAGTGCTAGAGGGGAAATCCCTGAAGCTTTCTTT. It is translated as CSARGEIPEAFF.

The chain uses TRBV20-1 and TRBJ2-3, with D possibly being TRBD2 (5 bases). The CDR3 length is 13 residues. CDR1 and CDR2 from the germline V gene are DFQATT and SNEGSKA (reference sequence). Deletions cut 3 bases from V and 6 bases from J, with 13 bases between. CDR3 protein: CSASPASFDTQYF. Here the CDR3 DNA reads TGCAGTGCTAGTCCCGCTAGCTTCGATACGCAGTATTTT.

The chain employs TRBV23-1 and TRBJ2-7; D perhaps matches TRBD2 (5 bases). TRBV23-1 is an ORF for which the function is uncertain. The ends were cut back, 7 bases at V and 3 bases at J, with 16 bases in the middle. The CDR3 is made up of 14 amino acids. CDR3 in amino acids: CASTMKGGGYEQYF. In nucleotides, the CDR3 is TGCGCCAGCACCATGAAGGGTGGAGGCTACGAGCAGTACTTC.

The CDR3 DNA reads TGTGCCAGCAGCCAGGGTGGGGGCTCCAATGAGCAGTTCTTC. Protein sequence: CASSQGGGSNEQFF. The chain links TRBV3-1 to TRBJ2-1, with a weak D call TRBD1 (6 bases). The V and J ends lost 3 bases and 6 bases respectively, with 12 bases between them. Germline V gives CDR1 LGHDT, CDR2 YNNKEL (reference sequence). This CDR3 spans 14 amino acids.

J is TRBJ2-1 and V is TRBV18; 8 bases are shared with TRBD1. Germline CDR1 and CDR2: KGHSH and LQKENI. The CDR3 has 17 residues. V lost 3 bases and J lost 0; bases outside the gene matches: 7. The CDR3 is CASSPAGGGSSYNEQFF. Here the CDR3 DNA reads TGTGCCAGCTCACCCGCAGGGGGCGGAAGCTCCTACAATGAGCAGTTCTTC.

The V call is TRBV7-9, the J call TRBJ1-1; 9 bases are a match to TRBD1. The CDR3 is made up of 14 amino acids. CDR1 and CDR2 from the germline V gene are SEHNR and FQNEAQ (reference sequence). J gave up 7 bases and V 4 bases, and 7 bases lay outside the gene matches. The CDR3 DNA reads TGTGCCAGCAGCTCGTCGTGGGACAGGGTTGAAGCTTTCTTT. This translates into CASSSSWDRVEAFF.

J is TRBJ1-5 and V is TRBV19; D may be TRBD1 (6 bases). V was shortened by 4 bases and J by 1 base, with 14 bases between the two germline ends. Germline CDR1 and CDR2: LNHDA and SQIVND (reference sequence). The CDR3 spans 16 residues. For the CDR3, the DNA is TGTGCCAGTAGTACCCGACAGGCGGGGAGCAATCAGCCCCAGCATTTT. Translated, it gives CASSTRQAGSNQPQHF.

The chain links TRBV11-2 to TRBJ2-5, with D possibly being TRBD1 or TRBD2 (5 bases each). Germline lookup yields CDR1 SGHAT and CDR2 FQNNGV. The V end was cut by 8 bases, the J end by 4 bases, with 14 bases between. CDR3 size: 13 residues. CDR3 in amino acids: CASEGLFRETQYF. CDR3 coding DNA: TGTGCCAGCGAGGGGCTCTTCCGAGAGACCCAGTACTTC.

J is TRBJ1-3 and V is TRBV10-3; unclear D gene. The V gene's germline CDR1 is ENHRY and CDR2 SYGVKD. There are 15 residues in the CDR3. V was shortened by 3 bases and J by 4 bases, with 13 bases between the two germline ends. The CDR3, as DNA: TGTGCCATCAGTGACGGCACCGTAAGAGGAAACACCATATATTTT. Translating gives CAISDGTVRGNTIYF.

The J gene is TRBJ1-1, the V gene TRBV19; D is uncertain. CDR3 length equals 14 residues. Trimming left V 5 bases short and J 11 bases short, with 21 bases between. CDR1 is LNHDA, CDR2 SQIVND, per germline (reference sequence). The DNA of the CDR3 is TGTGCCAGTAGTGTTCGGACGCCGAATATGGGCGCTTTCTTT. Translated: CASSVRTPNMGAFF.

The rearrangement joins TRBV20-1 to TRBJ2-7, with 8 positions matching TRBD1. Trimming cost V 1 base and J 7 bases; bases outside gene matches: 0. The CDR3 covers 11 residues. CDR1 DFQATT and CDR2 SNEGSKA come from the germline V gene (reference sequence). In DNA form, the CDR3 reads TGCAGTGCTAGAGGGGACAGGGAGCAGTACTTC. Protein product: CSARGDREQYF.

This clonotype appeared a few times. V and J are TRBV2 and TRBJ2-7; the D gene is possibly TRBD1 (5 bases). Germline V gene sequence: CDR1 SNHLY, CDR2 FYNNEI. Trimming stripped 11 bases from V and 2 bases from J, with 16 bases between. The length of the CDR3 is 13 residues. The chain's CDR3 is CASRPGLTYEQYF. CDR3 sequence (DNA): TGTGCCTCACGGCCAGGGCTAACCTACGAGCAGTACTTC.

The chain joins TRBV19 to TRBJ1-5; 7 nucleotides align to TRBD1. This CDR3 comprises 13 residues. With V trimmed by 5 bases and J by 9 bases, 7 bases remained unmatched. CDR1 and CDR2 (germline): LNHDA, SQIVND (reference sequence). The CDR3 reads CASSFDRERPQHF. The DNA of the CDR3 is TGTGCCAGTAGTTTCGACAGGGAAAGGCCCCAGCATTTT.

The rearrangement joins TRBV4-3 to TRBJ2-4; 7 nucleotides line up with TRBD1. This CDR3 contains 13 residues. The germline gives CDR1 LGHNA, CDR2 YSLEER. J was trimmed by 12 bases and V by 1 base; bases with no gene match: 6. CDR3 sequence: CASSQVEGASQYF. The CDR3 DNA sequence: TGCGCCAGCAGCCAAGTCGAGGGGGCCAGTCAGTACTTC.